The table lists the clone carrying this TCR beta chain with a few counts. Its antigen is currently unknown. No fewer than 6 million PBMCs went into each sample. Using a J-beta primer mix together with a sample-barcoded 5' primer, a second PCR was run for roughly 6 to 12 cycles. Each cDNA molecule was tagged by a template-switch adaptor that had 12 random nucleotides. TCRdb called the 5' RACE reads again in MiXCR, with one record for every CDR3 protein. The repertoire has more than 700,000 distinct CDR3 sequences, less than 60% of them found once; the top ten carry around 18%. These data are taken from a study of blood T cells in healthy people across ages. Study results and caveats: A strong correlation was found between TCR beta diversity and the percentage of naive T cells. Significant beta diversity loss was already apparent by age roughly 43, declining roughly linearly.

V was shortened by 2 bases and J by 5 bases, with 10 bases between the two germline ends. The CDR3 length is 14 residues. CDR1 and CDR2 from the germline V gene are SEHNR and FQNEAQ (reference sequence). This receptor was obtained from a man at least 80 years old in good health. Source material: blood. The chain combines TRBV7-9 with TRBJ2-1; D not certain. The CDR3 bases are TGTGCCAGCAGCTTATTGGCTACTCACAATGAGCAGTTCTTC. Translated, it gives CASSLLATHNEQFF.